The next 7 T cell receptor beta chains were all read from a single sample in a study of a mutant IDH1 vaccine in newly diagnosed glioma. Profiled with immunoSEQ multiplex PCR; TCRdb holds only in-frame clones, not every one. The sample lists tens of thousands of clones, about four fifths occurring once. Time point here: baseline, week 1 (first vaccination visit). Documented treatment: pre-vaccination baseline after standard-of-care therapy. The sample in question was PBMCs, obtained from a glioma patient treated with radiotherapy, temozolomide or both. These receptors came from a man in his forties or fifties with glioma.

The V call is TRBV9, the J call TRBJ2-3; TRBD1 matches 7 bases. Germline V lookup: CDR1 SGDLS, CDR2 YYNGEE. This CDR3 region has 14 residues. The ends lost 1 base at V and 3 bases at J; junction bases unmatched: 2. The CDR3 region is CASSVRGLTDTQYF. The CDR3 coding sequence is TGTGCCAGCAGCGTAAGGGGGCTTACAGATACGCAGTATTTT.

This chain connects TRBV28 to TRBJ2-5; D is possibly TRBD1 or TRBD2 (5 bases each). The germline V gene encodes CDR1 MDHEN and CDR2 SYDVKM. The V end was cut by 2 bases, the J end by 5 bases, with 21 bases between. The CDR3 runs 17 residues. The CDR3 loop is CASSLPSPGRVFETQYF. CDR3 DNA sequence: TGTGCCAGCAGTTTACCATCCCCGGGACGGGTTTTTGAGACCCAGTACTTC.

This clone was seen a few times. The genes are TRBV9 and TRBJ1-1; D is perhaps TRBD1 (6 bases). Trimming stripped 4 bases from V and 0 bases from J, with 13 bases between. Germline V CDR1 and CDR2: SGDLS, YYNGEE. This CDR3 has 15 amino acids. CDR3 DNA: TGTGCCAGCAGCCCCCGGGACAATCTGAACACTGAAGCTTTCTTT. As protein: CASSPRDNLNTEAFF.

The rearrangement joins TRBV7-8 to TRBJ1-1; the D gene is possibly TRBD1 (6 bases). The ends were cut back, 6 bases at V and 1 base at J, with 9 bases in the middle. The CDR3 runs to 13 residues. In germline, CDR1 is SGHVS, CDR2 FQNEAQ. The CDR3 protein is CASSQDRNTEAFF. CDR3 nucleotides: TGTGCCAGCAGTCAGGACAGGAACACTGAAGCTTTCTTT.

This clone was seen once. The chain employs TRBV4-3 and TRBJ2-1; TRBD1 aligns across 11 bases. The CDR3 runs 17 residues. With V trimmed by 3 bases and J by 8 bases, 12 bases remained unmatched. Germline loops: CDR1 LGHNA, CDR2 YSLEER. The CDR3 spells CASSQGTGGFLLDEQFF. CDR3 bases: TGCGCCAGCAGCCAGGGGACAGGGGGTTTTCTTTTAGATGAGCAGTTCTTC.

The rearrangement joins TRBV2 to TRBJ1-5, with D tentatively TRBD1 (6 bases). The V gene lost 3 bases and the J gene lost 0 bases, with 12 bases spanning the gap. CDR1 and CDR2 from the germline V gene are SNHLY and FYNNEI. The CDR3 covers 16 residues. The CDR3 bases are TGTGCCAGCAGTGAGAGGACAGTATATAGCAATCAGCCCCAGCATTTT. This encodes CASSERTVYSNQPQHF.

This clone was counted a few times. J is TRBJ2-1 and V is TRBV4-1, with D possibly matching TRBD2 (6 bases). The CDR3 consists of 16 residues. The V gene lost 0 bases and the J gene lost 3 bases, with 12 bases spanning the gap. Per the germline V gene, CDR1 is MGHRA and CDR2 is YSYEKL. CDR3 residues: CASSQDGGVHYNEQFF. CDR3 sequence (DNA): TGCGCCAGCAGCCAAGATGGCGGGGTGCACTACAATGAGCAGTTCTTC.